A selection of T cell receptor beta chains follows, all from one sample in a study of blood T cell repertoires in COVID-19. The table came from immunoSEQ multiplex PCR; TCRdb's copy has only in-frame clones and leaves some out. Of 300,000 to 400,000 clones in the sample, 87% are singletons; the top ten hold 1%. Material: peripheral blood. The receptors were gathered from a middle-aged man with active or convalescent COVID-19. Both conserved end residues are part of each CDR3.

TRBJ1-5 | TRBV6-5 | CASSYSNPGAGQPQHF
TRBJ2-7 | TRBV12-3/TRBV12-4 | CATWPYEQYF
TRBJ2-7 | TRBV29-1 | CSVAQGTEQYF
TRBJ1-4 | TRBV5-6 | CASSLSDRGANEKLFF
TRBJ1-1 | TRBV9 | CASSPPRGFEAFF
TRBJ2-3 | TRBV7-7 | CASSWGAGGDTDTQYF
TRBJ1-2 | TRBV6-2/TRBV6-3 | CASSYSADYTPNYGYTF
TRBJ2-1 | TRBV20-1 | CSASEGLKSYNEQFF
TRBJ2-3 | TRBV19 | CASSTGLRLDTQYF
TRBJ2-7 | TRBV13 | CASSLYGPSYEQYF
TRBJ1-3 | TRBV2 | CASNKRGGGNTIYF
TRBJ2-5 | TRBV21-1 | CASSSRTSGRMWETQYF
TRBJ1-2 | TRBV7-2 | CASSQGRRGDYGYTF
TRBJ2-5 | TRBV5-1 | CASSDQTGNQETQYF
TRBJ2-1 | TRBV24-1 | CATSDLGGGQGARNEQFF
TRBJ2-5 | TRBV6-5 | CASQLPPTQYF
TRBJ2-7 | TRBV7-6 | CASSLAEYSYEQYF
TRBJ2-5 | TRBV6-2/TRBV6-3 | CASSSRSQGQETQYF
TRBJ1-3 | TRBV3-1/TRBV3-2 | CASSRTVPSGNTIYF
TRBJ1-1 | TRBV7-9 | CASSLYTGNTEAFF
TRBJ2-1 | TRBV10-3 | CAISETGGNEQFF
TRBJ1-5 | TRBV3-1/TRBV3-2 | CASSQTPSGTGNQPQHF
TRBJ1-3 | TRBV10-3 | CAIGGGSGNTIYF
TRBJ1-4 | TRBV3-1/TRBV3-2 | CASSGQGSNEKLFF
TRBJ2-5 | TRBV7-3 | CASSTWAGAETQYF
TRBJ1-2 | TRBV7-8 | CASSSDTFYGYTF
TRBJ2-1 | TRBV28 | CASSLSLAGGPYNEQFF
TRBJ1-1 | TRBV27 | CASNRRDREAFF
TRBJ1-4 | TRBV3-1/TRBV3-2 | CASSRYTGANEKLFF
TRBJ1-5 | TRBV4-3 | CASSLASDQPQHF
TRBJ1-1 | TRBV30 | CARGRSGITEAFF
TRBJ2-3 | TRBV3-1/TRBV3-2 | CASNPGPGGGTDTQYF
TRBJ2-7 | TRBV7-9 | CASSLEQSSYEQYF
TRBJ1-6 | TRBV6-5 | CASSYSTGGDSPLHF
TRBJ1-6 | TRBV4-3 | CASSQDSNSPLHF
TRBJ2-3 | TRBV13 | CASSWTGGSTDTQYF
TRBJ1-2 | TRBV15 | CATSRDLGTGGDGYTF
TRBJ2-2 | TRBV4-3 | CASSQDPAGGRTGELFF
TRBJ1-4 | TRBV30 | CAWSVPSWEKLFF
TRBJ2-5 | TRBV5-6 | CASSSQVEETQYF
TRBJ1-5 | TRBV5-1 | CASSLFGQGPQHF
TRBJ1-5 | TRBV19 | CASSLRTGNSNQPQHF
TRBJ2-3 | TRBV5-4 | CASSLGTSGSQRTDTQYF
TRBJ2-4 | TRBV2 | CASRARLLAGGGPLAKNIQYF